This entry lists 29 T cell receptor beta chains sequenced from one sample in a study of blood T cells in healthy people across ages. Sample-barcoded 5' priming and a J-beta primer mix drove a second PCR of roughly 7 to 11 cycles. One entry per CDR3 protein results from TCRdb running MiXCR on the 5' RACE reads. This sample carries 980,000 or so distinct CDR3 sequences, 40% to 60% of them seen once, and the ten largest clones take 13%. The sequencing input was blood. The receptors derive from a young man in good health.

This clonotype was found once. The chain recombines TRBV11-3 with TRBJ1-1, with D uncertain. The germline V gene encodes CDR1 SGHNT and CDR2 YENEEA. CDR3 size: 16 residues. Trimming took 4 bases from V and 0 from J, leaving 15 bases between them. The CDR3 reads CASSSSPPAMNTEAFF. CDR3 in DNA: TGTGCCAGCAGCTCGAGCCCGCCAGCCATGAACACTGAAGCTTTCTTT.

V is TRBV3-1 and J is TRBJ2-7, with 11 positions matching TRBD2. This CDR3 has 16 residues. J lost 3 bases, V lost 5 bases, and 9 bases had no gene match. Looked up from germline, CDR1 is LGHDT and CDR2 is YNNKEL (reference sequence). The chain's CDR3 is CASSSKGLAGFYEQYF. The CDR3 coding sequence is TGTGCCAGCAGCAGTAAAGGACTAGCGGGCTTCTACGAGCAGTACTTC.

This clonotype was counted at least ten times. This chain connects TRBV4-2 to TRBJ1-2; no clear D gene. The CDR3 runs to 17 residues. The germline V gene encodes CDR1 LGHNA and CDR2 YNFKEQ. Trimming removed 0 bases from V and 1 base from J, with 15 bases in between. This CDR3 is CASSQDGKAVLNYGYTF. As DNA, the CDR3 is TGTGCCAGCAGCCAAGATGGAAAGGCGGTTCTTAACTATGGCTACACCTTC.

CDR3 in DNA: TGTGCCAGCAGCCTTCTAACCACTGGAACGTCCTACGAGCAGTACTTC. Translated, it gives CASSLLTTGTSYEQYF. The gene calls are TRBV3-1 and TRBJ2-7; D gene uncertain. V was cut by 4 bases and J by 1 base, with 17 bases left in between. The length of the CDR3 is 16 residues. Germline V gene sequence: CDR1 LGHDT, CDR2 YNNKEL (reference sequence).

V is TRBV28 and J is TRBJ2-1; 9 bases line up with TRBD2. Looked up from germline, CDR1 is MDHEN and CDR2 is SYDVKM. J was trimmed by 5 bases and V by 4 bases; bases with no gene match: 12. This CDR3 contains 17 residues. The chain's CDR3 is CASSSGGGALRNNEQFF. CDR3 DNA: TGTGCCAGCAGTTCGGGCGGGGGGGCTCTACGCAACAATGAGCAGTTCTTC.

The chain employs TRBV5-1 and TRBJ2-7; maybe TRBD1 (5 bases). From germline, CDR1 is SGHRS and CDR2 YFSETQ. This CDR3 is built from 14 residues. V lost 0 bases to trimming and J lost 4 bases, with 11 bases between them. This chain's CDR3 is CASSLEGSGYEQYF. The DNA for the CDR3 is TGCGCCAGCAGCTTGGAGGGGTCAGGTTACGAGCAGTACTTC.

As to this clonotype: Germline and junction disagree at one end, which may indicate a read error. The chain has TRBV5-1 and TRBJ1-2; D possibly corresponds to TRBD1 (5 bases). Looked up from germline, CDR1 is SGHRS and CDR2 is YFSETQ. This CDR3 region has 14 residues. CDR3 region: CASSVTSRDYGFTF. The CDR3, as DNA: TGCGCCAGCAGCGTAACAAGCAGGGACTATGGCTTCACCTTC.

This chain links TRBV25-1 with TRBJ1-3; 7 bases are a match to TRBD1. Germline trimming cut 11 bases from V and 4 bases from J; bases unmatched to any gene: 11. The V gene's germline CDR1 is MGHDK and CDR2 SYGVNS. The CDR3 sequence is 14 residues long. The CDR3 sequence: CAAEGALGGNTIYF. CDR3 DNA sequence: TGTGCCGCCGAGGGGGCCCTGGGCGGAAACACCATATATTTT. The entire variable domain, with the rest obtained from reference TRBV25-1 and TRBJ1-3, is as follows: EADIYQTPRYLVIGTGKKITLECSQTMGHDKMYWYQQDPGMELHLIHYSYGVNSTEKGDLSSESTVSRIRTEHFPLTLESARPSHTSQYLCAAEGALGGNTIYFGEGSWLTVV.

The chain has TRBV30 and TRBJ1-1, with TRBD1 as a possible D gene (5 bases). Trimming cost V 8 bases and J 1 base, with 14 bases left between them. Per the germline V gene, CDR1 is GTSNPN and CDR2 is SVGIG (reference sequence). This CDR3 is built from 13 residues. The CDR3 bases are TGTGCCGGCAGGGACTTCAGGAACACTGAAGCTTTCTTT. The encoded protein is CAGRDFRNTEAFF.

Only a few counts were recorded for this clonotype. The rearrangement links TRBV4-3 to TRBJ2-3, with D possibly being TRBD1 (6 bases). Trimming pared 0 bases from V and 0 bases from J, leaving 16 bases between. CDR1 and CDR2 from the germline V gene are LGHNA and YSLEER. The CDR3 is 18 residues long. As DNA, the CDR3 is TGCGCCAGCAGCCAAGATTGGCAGGACAGACCTAGCACAGATACGCAGTATTTT. Encoded protein: CASSQDWQDRPSTDTQYF.

This sequence joins TRBV20-1 and TRBJ1-6, with no clear D. There are 13 residues in the CDR3. The V end was cut by 3 bases, the J end by 9 bases, with 12 bases between. Germline assignment: CDR1 DFQATT and CDR2 SNEGSKA (reference sequence). DNA for the CDR3: TGCAGTGCTAGCAGAGAAATGCGTTCACCCCTCCACTTT. It translates to CSASREMRSPLHF.

The table lists this clonotype with a few counts. V is TRBV21-1 and J is TRBJ2-7; the table assigns TRBD1, which was not confirmed against the DNA. TRBV21-1 is labeled a pseudogene. The CDR3 is made up of 18 amino acids. The DNA of the CDR3 is TGTGCCAGCAGCAAAGCCGACAGAAACATTCCTGATGCCTACGAGCAGTACTTC. This translates into CASSKADRNIPDAYEQYF.

The chain employs TRBV20-1 and TRBJ2-3; TRBD2 agrees at 8 bases. Germline V gene lookup returns CDR1 DFQATT and CDR2 SNEGSKA (reference sequence). With 0 bases clipped from V and 3 bases from J, the junction kept 11 bases outside the gene matches. This CDR3 has 17 amino acids. The CDR3 loop reads CSARDQMRRGDTDTQYF. CDR3 bases: TGCAGTGCTAGAGATCAAATGAGGCGGGGGGATACAGATACGCAGTATTTT.

The table lists this clonotype with many counts. V usage is TRBV2 and J usage is TRBJ2-1; no firm D call. Germline assignment: CDR1 SNHLY and CDR2 FYNNEI. This CDR3 has 13 amino acids. Trimming took off 7 bases at V and 5 bases at J, with 12 bases between the two ends. The CDR3 is CASKIDRNNEQFF. CDR3 DNA sequence: TGTGCCAGCAAAATAGACCGTAACAATGAGCAGTTCTTC.

The chain recombines TRBV7-2 with TRBJ1-5; perhaps TRBD1 as D (5 bases). CDR3 length equals 14 residues. V dropped 1 base and J dropped 6 bases, with 10 bases sitting between them. The germline V gene encodes CDR1 SGHTA and CDR2 FQGNSA. In nucleotides, the CDR3 is TGTGCCAGCAGCTTAGGGGGCGCGGCTCAGCCCCAGCATTTT. This encodes CASSLGGAAQPQHF.

The rearrangement links TRBV6-5 to TRBJ2-1; 13 nucleotides align to TRBD2. The germline V gene has CDR1 MNHEY and CDR2 SVGAGI. The CDR3 spans 19 residues. The J segment lost 4 bases and the V segment lost 2 bases, leaving 11 bases of the junction unmatched. The chain's CDR3 is CASSYDLWGLAGNYNEQFF. Written as DNA, the CDR3 is TGTGCCAGCAGTTACGATCTTTGGGGACTAGCGGGGAATTACAATGAGCAGTTCTTC.

The CDR3 loop reads CASSDWGGYTF. For the CDR3, the DNA is TGTGCCAGCAGTGACTGGGGTGGCTACACCTTC. V and J are TRBV2 and TRBJ1-2; unclear D gene. The CDR3 spans 11 residues. V lost 3 bases to trimming and J lost 7 bases, with 6 bases between them. Per germline, CDR1 SNHLY and CDR2 FYNNEI.

The chain has TRBV14 and TRBJ2-5; D unclear. The V gene lost 5 bases and the J gene lost 5 bases, with 12 bases spanning the gap. Germline V gene lookup returns CDR1 SGHDN and CDR2 FVKESK. CDR3 length: 13 amino acids. This CDR3 reads CASSETPHETQYF. The CDR3 nucleotides are TGTGCCAGCAGCGAAACCCCCCATGAGACCCAGTACTTC.

J is TRBJ1-3 and V is TRBV20-1; no clear D gene. Germline V gene sequence: CDR1 DFQATT, CDR2 SNEGSKA (reference sequence). V lost 6 bases to trimming and J lost 0 bases, with 9 bases between them. The CDR3 consists of 13 residues. In DNA form, the CDR3 reads TGCAGTGCCGCGCCTGGCTCTGGAAACACCATATATTTT. Amino acid sequence: CSAAPGSGNTIYF.

This CDR3 reads CASSLEVTPYNEQFF. In DNA form, the CDR3 reads TGCGCCAGCAGCTTGGAGGTCACACCCTACAATGAGCAGTTCTTC. This sequence joins TRBV5-1 and TRBJ2-1; D call uncertain. The CDR3 runs to 15 residues. Trimming pared 0 bases from V and 2 bases from J, leaving 9 bases between. Germline lookup yields CDR1 SGHRS and CDR2 YFSETQ. The whole variable domain, remainder taken from reference TRBV5-1 and TRBJ2-1, is KAGVTQTPRYLIKTRGQQVTLSCSPISGHRSVSWYQQTPGQGLQFLFEYFSETQRNKGNFPGRFSGRQFSNSRSEMNVSTLELGDSALYLCASSLEVTPYNEQFFGPGTRLTVL.

Comment on this clonotype: A much larger clone is a single base away; this may be a read error. This chain uses TRBV3-1 with TRBJ2-3; 12 bases align to TRBD2. CDR1 and CDR2 (germline): LGHDT, YNNKEL (reference sequence). The length of the CDR3 is 13 residues. CDR3 amino acids: CAGSQASSGGAYF. For the CDR3, the DNA is TGTGCCGGCAGCCAAGCATCTAGCGGGGGGGCGTATTTT.

Regarding this clonotype: Relative to the germline gene, one junction end is altered; a read error may explain this. V gene TRBV6-6 combines with J gene TRBJ2-3, with D perhaps matching TRBD2 (6 bases). CDR1 and CDR2 from the germline V gene are MNHNY and SVGAGI (reference sequence). The CDR3 extends over 16 amino acids. The chain's CDR3 is CASSLGSSTSTETQYF. The CDR3 DNA sequence: TGTGCCAGCTCCCTTGGCAGTTCTACTAGCACAGAGACGCAGTATTTT.

The chain links TRBV28 to TRBJ1-6; 12 bases align to TRBD1. Germline values: CDR1 MDHEN, CDR2 SYDVKM. There are 16 residues in the CDR3. Losses at the gene ends were 5 bases for V and 9 bases for J; bases not matched to a gene: 8. The CDR3, as DNA: TGTGCCAGCAGTCCCACCGGGACAGGGGGCGGTTCACCCCTCCACTTT. It codes for CASSPTGTGGGSPLHF. The variable domain in full, with the rest retrieved from reference TRBV28 and TRBJ1-6, is DVKVTQSSRYLVKRTGEKVFLECVQDMDHENMFWYRQDPGLGLRLIYFSYDVKMKEKGDIPEGYSVSREKKERFSLILESASTNQTSMYLCASSPTGTGGGSPLHFGNGTRLTVT.

This clonotype was observed a few times. The junction and the germline gene differ at one end; a read error may be behind it. J is TRBJ1-2 and V is TRBV7-9; the match to TRBD1 covers 10 bases. Per the germline V gene, CDR1 is SEHNR and CDR2 is FQNEAQ (reference sequence). This CDR3 comprises 13 residues. The CDR3 is CASSLGTGDGYTF. CDR3 bases: TGTGCCAGCAGTTTAGGGACAGGGGATGGCTACACCTTC.

The rearrangement links TRBV9 to TRBJ2-1, with D hard to call. Trimming stripped 0 bases from V and 6 bases from J, with 16 bases between. This CDR3 region has 16 residues. CDR1 and CDR2 from the germline V gene are SGDLS and YYNGEE. As DNA, the CDR3 is TGTGCCAGCAGCGTAGGTGGCCTAGATTGGGGCAATGAGCAGTTCTTC. Translation: CASSVGGLDWGNEQFF. The whole variable domain, filled in from reference TRBV9 and TRBJ2-1, reads DSGVTQTPKHLITATGQRVTLRCSPRSGDLSVYWYQQSLDQGLQFLIQYYNGEERAKGNILERFSAQQFPDLHSELNLSSLELGDSALYFCASSVGGLDWGNEQFFGPGTRLTVL.

The rearrangement uses TRBV6-5 and TRBJ2-2, with D perhaps matching TRBD1 (6 bases). Trimming took off 6 bases at V and 5 bases at J, with 16 bases between the two ends. CDR1 is MNHEY, CDR2 SVGAGI, per germline. The CDR3 consists of 15 residues. The CDR3 sequence: CASRTGTTITGELFF. The CDR3 DNA reads TGTGCCAGCAGAACCGGGACAACGATAACCGGGGAGCTGTTTTTT.

This chain joins TRBV11-2 and TRBJ2-2; D may be TRBD1 or TRBD2 (6 bases each). Germline lookup yields CDR1 SGHAT and CDR2 FQNNGV. This CDR3 contains 16 residues. Deletions cut 7 bases from V and 4 bases from J, with 19 bases between. The CDR3 here is CASTPIWGAGTGELFF. In DNA, the CDR3 is TGTGCCAGCACCCCGATCTGGGGGGCCGGCACCGGGGAGCTGTTTTTT. Variable domain in full (rest from reference TRBV11-2 and TRBJ2-2): EAGVAQSPRYKIIEKRQSVAFWCNPISGHATLYWYQQILGQGPKLLIQFQNNGVVDDSQLPKDRFSAERLKGVDSTLKIQPAKLEDSAVYLCASTPIWGAGTGELFFGEGSRLTVL.

V gene TRBV30 combines with J gene TRBJ2-4; a possible D gene is TRBD1 (6 bases). The CDR3 covers 12 residues. V was pared by 7 bases and J by 13 bases, with 20 bases between. The germline V gene has CDR1 GTSNPN and CDR2 SVGIG (reference sequence). This chain's CDR3 is CASERGLGEQYF. In nucleotides, the CDR3 is TGTGCCTCAGAAAGGGGGTTGGGGGAGCAGTACTTC.

This clonotype was recorded at least ten times. V is TRBV7-3 and J is TRBJ2-3, with D possibly matching TRBD1 (5 bases). V was cut by 0 bases and J by 5 bases, with 9 bases left in between. Germline V gene sequence: CDR1 SGHTA, CDR2 FQGTGA. This CDR3 spans 14 amino acids. The CDR3 DNA follows: TGTGCCAGCAGCTTAACGGGGCCGCAAGATACGCAGTATTTT. Translation: CASSLTGPQDTQYF.